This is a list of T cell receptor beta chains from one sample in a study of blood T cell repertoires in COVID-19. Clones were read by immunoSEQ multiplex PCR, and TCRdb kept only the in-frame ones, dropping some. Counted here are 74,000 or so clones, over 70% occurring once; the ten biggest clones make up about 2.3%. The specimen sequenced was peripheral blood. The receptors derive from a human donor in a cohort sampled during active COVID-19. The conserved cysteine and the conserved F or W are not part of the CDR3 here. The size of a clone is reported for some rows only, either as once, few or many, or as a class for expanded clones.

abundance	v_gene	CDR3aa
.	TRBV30	AWSIGAGTGELF
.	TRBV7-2	ASSYTGGEKLF
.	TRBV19	ASSGGQATEAF
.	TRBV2	ASSVQGYGYT
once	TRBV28	ASSTGSGELF
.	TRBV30	AWSGQGTGELF
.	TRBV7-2	ASSFGQVSYEQY
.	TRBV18	ASSPEQLRTEAF
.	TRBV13	ASSLRVGKAF
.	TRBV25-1	ASSPPLRTEAF
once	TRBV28	ASRAIGGSNQPQH
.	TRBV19	ASSLQGENTGELF
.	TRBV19	ASIAETGDGDEQF
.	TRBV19	ASSPRTGYSNQPQH
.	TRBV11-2	ASSLAESGGKSYEQY
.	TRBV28	ASSRQGAEKGYT
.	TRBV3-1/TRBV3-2	ASSQDRGIGSPLH
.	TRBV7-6	ASSSDSNTEAF
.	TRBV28	ASSLNAAGGDEQY
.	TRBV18	ASSSDRGQSQPQH
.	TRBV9	ASSAPPKGQGPTYTEAF
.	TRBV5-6	ASRRTGHNTEAF
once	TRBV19	ASSITAGFGSTGAF
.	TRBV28	ASSPRAGNQPQH
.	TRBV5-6	ASSLEKGSTNEKLF
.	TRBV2	ASSFPRGGSSTDTQY
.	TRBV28	ASSLPPGQGYGIGETQY
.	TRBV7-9	ASSFDRETDTQY